The 24 T cell receptor beta chains below all came from one sample that was sequenced in a study of Ad26.COV2.S vaccination and SARS-CoV-2 variants. Assay: immunoSEQ multiplex PCR; the TCRdb copy retains only in-frame clones and omits some. This sample has 350,000 to 400,000 clones, with approximately 86% found just once. Treatment reported: around 19 received Ad26.COV2.S at low or high dose, single or two shots; about 5 received placebo; per-sample allocation not given. After the first vaccine or placebo injection, samples were drawn on day 63. The material was peripheral blood, obtained in a trial of Ad26.COV2.S vaccine versus placebo. These receptors were obtained from a person between 18 and 60 years old who received the Ad26.COV2.S COVID-19 vaccine or a placebo.

The chain combines TRBV5-6 with TRBJ2-5, with D uncertain. With 1 base removed from V and 4 bases from J, the gap between germline ends came to 2 bases. The CDR3 loop spans 11 amino acids. From germline, CDR1 is SGHDT and CDR2 YYEEEE. CDR3 DNA: TGTGCCAGCAGCTTGTCAGAGACCCAGTACTTC. It specifies CASSLSETQYF.

This clone was found once. The chain is built from TRBV4-1 and TRBJ1-5; tentative D call: TRBD1 (5 bases). The CDR3 totals 18 residues. The germline V gene has CDR1 MGHRA and CDR2 YSYEKL. Trimming cost V 4 bases and J 3 bases, with 22 bases left between them. CDR3 amino acids: CASSRTPLGREDNQPQHF. CDR3 DNA: TGCGCCAGCAGCCGCACACCCCTTGGCAGGGAGGACAATCAGCCCCAGCATTTT.

The chain combines TRBV5-1 with TRBJ1-2, with D unresolved. Trimming took off 0 bases at V and 6 bases at J, with 12 bases between the two ends. This CDR3 has 14 residues. Per germline, CDR1 SGHRS and CDR2 YFSETQ. The CDR3 DNA sequence: TGCGCCAGCAGCTTGGCTAGGGAATCGGATGGCTACACCTTC. Protein product: CASSLARESDGYTF.

The chain uses TRBV12-3 or TRBV12-4 and TRBJ2-5; D is undetermined. Trimming took off 1 base at V and 5 bases at J, with 5 bases between the two ends. The CDR3 totals 12 residues. The CDR3 coding sequence is TGTGCCAGCAGTTTAGTCCGGGAGACCCAGTACTTC. Translating gives CASSLVRETQYF.

This sequence joins TRBV5-1 and TRBJ1-1; 10 bases agree with TRBD1. The CDR3 spans 16 residues. Looked up from germline, CDR1 is SGHRS and CDR2 is YFSETQ. V gave up 3 bases and J gave up 0 bases; unmatched junction bases: 5. The CDR3 is CASSWGTGAMNTEAFF. The CDR3 DNA is TGCGCCAGCAGCTGGGGGACAGGGGCCATGAACACTGAAGCTTTCTTT.

This clone was seen only once. A junction end diverges from the germline sequence, so it may reflect a read error. The chain has TRBV23-1 and TRBJ2-7; D is possibly TRBD1 (5 bases). TRBV23-1 is sorted into the ORF group, with uncertain function. This CDR3 is 11 amino acids long. The CDR3 sequence: CASSHPTVVAF. In nucleotides, the CDR3 is TGCGCCAGCAGTCACCCGACAGTTGTTGCCTTC.

This rearrangement joins TRBV7-9 to TRBJ2-5; D might be TRBD1 (6 bases). CDR1 is SEHNR, CDR2 FQNEAQ, per germline (reference sequence). V gave up 6 bases and J gave up 3 bases, with 11 bases separating them. The CDR3 covers 13 residues. This CDR3 reads CASRLGHEETQYF. CDR3 nucleotides: TGTGCCAGCAGGCTGGGACACGAAGAGACCCAGTACTTC.

This chain uses TRBV3-1 (or the pseudogene TRBV3-2) with TRBJ1-2, with TRBD1 matching over 8 bases. The CDR3 totals 16 residues. Germline lookup yields CDR1 LGHDT and CDR2 YNNKEL (reference sequence). V trimming: 0 bases; J trimming: 5 bases; junction bases outside the gene matches: 8. In DNA, the CDR3 is TGTGCCAGCAGCCAAGATGTGTTGGACAGGGTTTATGGCTACACCTTC. Translation gives CASSQDVLDRVYGYTF.

The chain joins TRBV19 to TRBJ2-3; no definite D call. Trimming cost V 4 bases and J 2 bases, with 10 bases left between them. The CDR3 covers 14 residues. Germline loops: CDR1 LNHDA, CDR2 SQIVND (reference sequence). The CDR3 loop reads CASSRGWTTDTQYF. CDR3 in DNA: TGTGCCAGTAGTAGGGGATGGACCACAGATACGCAGTATTTT.

This chain links TRBV11-2 with TRBJ2-2; the D gene is possibly TRBD2 (7 bases). Germline assignment: CDR1 SGHAT and CDR2 FQNNGV. This CDR3 spans 16 amino acids. Between the trimmed V and J ends, which lost 4 bases and 5 bases, there was a span of 17 bases. The DNA of the CDR3 is TGTGCCAGCAGCTCCTTCCGGGGGGCAAGAACCGGGGAGCTGTTTTTT. This encodes CASSSFRGARTGELFF.

The gene calls are TRBV5-4 and TRBJ2-7; TRBD1 is a possible D gene (6 bases). Germline CDR1 and CDR2: SGHNT and YYREEE (reference sequence). The CDR3 loop spans 13 amino acids. Trimming took 0 bases from V and 3 from J, leaving 7 bases between them. The CDR3 sequence: CASSLETGYEQYF. The CDR3 DNA follows: TGTGCCAGCAGCTTGGAGACAGGCTACGAGCAGTACTTC.

This chain links TRBV4-2 with TRBJ2-5; the D is unclear. CDR1 is LGHNA and CDR2 is YNFKEQ in the germline V gene. Trimming removed 0 bases at V and 0 bases at J, with 2 bases between. This CDR3 is built from 13 residues. CDR3 nucleotides: TGTGCCAGCAGCCAAGATAACCAAGAGACCCAGTACTTC. This sequence encodes CASSQDNQETQYF.

This clone was found a few times. The rearrangement joins TRBV11-2 to TRBJ2-7; 9 bases agree with TRBD1. CDR1 is SGHAT and CDR2 is FQNNGV in the germline V gene. This CDR3 has 13 residues. With V trimmed by 7 bases and J by 5 bases, 6 bases remained unmatched. CDR3 sequence reads: CASTLDRGDEQYF. CDR3 in DNA: TGTGCCAGCACCCTGGACAGGGGTGACGAGCAGTACTTC.

The chain recombines TRBV7-9 with TRBJ1-4, with D maybe TRBD1 (6 bases). The CDR3 spans 16 residues. Trimming removed 2 bases from V and 8 bases from J, with 18 bases in between. Germline CDR1 is SEHNR and CDR2 is FQNEAQ (reference sequence). The CDR3 reads CASSLPQGRGGEKLFF. In DNA form, the CDR3 reads TGTGCCAGCAGCTTACCCCAGGGCAGAGGGGGAGAAAAACTGTTTTTT.

This clone was counted a single time. The rearrangement uses TRBV1 and TRBJ1-5; the D segment call TRBD1 is taken from the table without a DNA check. TRBV1 is shown as a pseudogene. This CDR3 has 18 amino acids. The CDR3 is CTSSQTRTGALSNQPQHF. The CDR3 DNA is TGCACCAGCAGCCAAACCAGGACAGGGGCTCTTAGCAATCAGCCCCAGCATTTT.

The CDR3 DNA sequence: TGCGCCAGCAGCTCAGGACAGGGGCTAAAAAACTATGGCTACACCTTC. Residues: CASSSGQGLKNYGYTF. The chain uses TRBV5-1 and TRBJ1-2; the match to TRBD1 covers 9 bases. Trimming took 3 bases from V and 2 from J; bases not matched to a gene: 8. This CDR3 comprises 16 residues. Germline CDR1 reads SGHRS; CDR2 reads YFSETQ.

The gene calls are TRBV6-2 or TRBV6-3 and TRBJ2-7, with TRBD2 as a possible D gene (5 bases). The V gene lost 4 bases and the J gene lost 2 bases, with 12 bases spanning the gap. CDR1 and CDR2 from the germline V gene are MNHEY and SVGEGT. This CDR3 contains 14 residues. The chain's CDR3 is CASSSEGSAYEQYF. In DNA, the CDR3 is TGTGCCAGCAGTTCAGAGGGTAGCGCCTACGAGCAGTACTTC.

J is TRBJ2-1 and V is TRBV7-9; D is unclear. The V gene lost 1 base and the J gene lost 5 bases, with 9 bases spanning the gap. Germline CDR1 reads SEHNR; CDR2 reads FQNEAQ (reference sequence). The CDR3 extends over 14 amino acids. The CDR3 DNA sequence: TGTGCCAGCAGCTTAGACGGGCGCGACAATGAGCAGTTCTTC. This gives the protein CASSLDGRDNEQFF.

The chain has TRBV27 and TRBJ2-3, with 12 bases fitting TRBD2. This CDR3 has 16 residues. The germline V gene encodes CDR1 MNHEY and CDR2 SMNVEV (reference sequence). Trimming at V came to 7 bases and at J to 2 bases, leaving 7 bases not matched to a gene. CDR3 residues: CASKDTSGGITDTQYF. In nucleotides, the CDR3 is TGTGCCAGCAAGGATACTAGCGGGGGGATCACAGATACGCAGTATTTT.

The V gene is TRBV5-1, the J gene TRBJ2-3; D assignment may be TRBD1 or TRBD2 (5 bases each). CDR1 is SGHRS and CDR2 is YFSETQ in the germline V gene. The CDR3 covers 17 residues. The V gene lost 0 bases and the J gene lost 3 bases, with 17 bases spanning the gap. As DNA, the CDR3 is TGCGCCAGCAGCTTGGTTGAGGGGCTGTATTGGACAGATACGCAGTATTTT. It is translated as CASSLVEGLYWTDTQYF.

Written as DNA, the CDR3 is TGTGCCAGCAGCCAAGAACAATCGGACAGGCAAGAGACCCAGTACTTC. Protein: CASSQEQSDRQETQYF. V usage is TRBV3-1 (or the pseudogene TRBV3-2) and J usage is TRBJ2-5; the match to TRBD1 covers 7 bases. Germline loops: CDR1 LGHDT, CDR2 YNNKEL (reference sequence). The junction had 6 bases not matched to a gene; V was cut back by 0 bases and J by 2 bases. The CDR3 runs to 16 residues.

V and J are TRBV6-1 and TRBJ2-5, with D possibly being TRBD1 or TRBD2 (5 bases each). In germline, CDR1 is MNHNS, CDR2 SASEGT. Trimming cost V 4 bases and J 0 bases, with 18 bases left between them. CDR3 length: 17 amino acids. The DNA of the CDR3 is TGTGCCAGCAGTGTGGCAGGGAGCCTTCTCTACCAAGAGACCCAGTACTTC. Translation: CASSVAGSLLYQETQYF.

The chain has TRBV27 and TRBJ1-5; 11 positions agree with TRBD1. V dropped 4 bases and J dropped 6; count of bases not matched to a gene: 5. The CDR3 is made up of 15 amino acids. Germline CDR1 is MNHEY and CDR2 is SMNVEV (reference sequence). CDR3 bases: TGTGCCAGCAGTTGGACAGGGGGCGGGGGTCAGCCCCAGCATTTT. Translated, it gives CASSWTGGGGQPQHF.

This clone was seen once. Here the CDR3 reads CASSQDRAGPTGELFF. The CDR3 DNA sequence: TGCGCCAGCAGCCAAGATCGGGCGGGTCCGACCGGGGAGCTGTTTTTT. The chain joins TRBV4-3 to TRBJ2-2; D is perhaps TRBD2 (5 bases). V shed 0 bases and J shed 5 bases, with 13 bases lying between them. The germline V gene encodes CDR1 LGHNA and CDR2 YSLEER. CDR3 size: 16 residues.